A selection of T cell receptor beta chains follows, all from one sample in a study of shared clonotypes between healthy human individuals. TCRdb's table, derived via immunoSEQ multiplex PCR, lists solely in-frame clones and lacks some. Among under 850,000 clones listed, around 77% were seen once. Sequencing was performed on memory CD4+ T cells sorted from blood. The source is a woman younger than 45 in good health. CDR3s include the opening cysteine and the closing phenylalanine or tryptophan. The D gene is left open where the match is weak. Clone size is shown for a subset of rows, as once, few, many or a class of expanded clone.

>-|TRBJ1-5|TRBV6-6|-
CASRSGFEGNQPQHF
TGTGCCAGCCGGTCGGGATTTGAGGGCAATCAGCCCCAGCATTTT
>-|TRBJ2-3|TRBV6-1|-
CASRTELINTDTQYF
TGTGCCAGCAGGACCGAACTGATTAACACAGATACGCAGTATTTT
>TRBD2|TRBJ2-3|TRBV6-1|once
CASNDGRSPDTQYF
TGTGCCAGCAATGACGGGAGGAGTCCAGATACGCAGTATTTT
>-|TRBJ1-1|TRBV29-1|-
CSVETTANTEAFF
TGCAGCGTTGAAACCACAGCGAACACTGAAGCTTTCTTT
>-|TRBJ1-2|TRBV28|-
CASSLGSEPYYGYTF
TGTGCCAGCAGTTTGGGGAGTGAGCCTTACTATGGCTACACCTTC
>TRBD2|TRBJ2-1|TRBV6-6|-
CASRGTSGSYNEQFF
TGTGCCAGCAGGGGAACTAGCGGATCCTACAATGAGCAGTTCTTC
>TRBD2|TRBJ2-3|TRBV7-8|-
CASSLTSGRTDTQYF
TGTGCCAGCAGCTTGACTAGCGGACGCACAGATACGCAGTATTTT
>-|TRBJ1-2|TRBV20-1|-
CSAARGYGYTF
TGCAGTGCCGCCAGGGGCTATGGCTACACCTTC
>-|TRBJ1-1|TRBV11-3|-
CASSSQGHTEAFF
TGTGCCAGCAGCTCACAGGGCCACACTGAAGCTTTCTTT
>TRBD1|TRBJ1-6|TRBV6-6|-
CASSTGTGGSPLHF
TGTGCCAGCAGTACCGGGACAGGGGGATCACCCCTCCACTTT
>-|TRBJ1-5|TRBV7-2|-
CASSSYDSNQPQHF
TGTGCCAGCAGCTCCTACGACAGCAATCAGCCCCAGCATTTT
>-|TRBJ2-5|TRBV6-5|-
CASSYSIGPGQETQYF
TGTGCCAGCAGTTACTCGATTGGGCCGGGCCAAGAGACCCAGTACTTC
>TRBD2|TRBJ2-5|TRBV30|-
CAWSVQSGSFETQYF
TGTGCCTGGAGTGTACAAAGCGGGAGTTTTGAGACCCAGTACTTC
>-|TRBJ2-5|TRBV28|-
CAIAGGIQETQYF
TGTGCCATCGCGGGCGGGATCCAAGAGACCCAGTACTTC
>TRBD1|TRBJ1-2|TRBV12-5|few
CASGQGQGRDKSYTF
TGTGCTAGTGGCCAAGGACAGGGGAGAGATAAGAGCTACACCTTC
>-|TRBJ2-2|TRBV2|-
CASSESLAAGELFF
TGTGCCAGCAGTGAATCCCTAGCCGCCGGGGAGCTGTTTTTT
>-|TRBJ2-7|TRBV6-4|-
CASRPPVRAYEQYF
TGTGCCAGCAGGCCCCCTGTCAGGGCCTACGAGCAGTACTTC
>TRBD1|TRBJ1-1|TRBV29-1|-
CSVTGVTNTEAFF
TGCAGCGTGACAGGGGTCACGAACACTGAAGCTTTCTTT
>-|TRBJ1-2|TRBV5-1|-
CASRDTDGYTF
TGCGCCAGCAGGGACACCGATGGCTACACCTTC
>-|TRBJ2-7|TRBV7-8|-
CASSRGGGYEQYF
TGTGCCAGCAGTCGAGGGGGAGGCTACGAGCAGTACTTC
>-|TRBJ2-7|TRBV27|few
CASKETDPGPYEQYF
TGTGCCAGCAAGGAGACAGACCCAGGACCCTACGAGCAGTACTTC
>-|TRBJ2-7|TRBV19|-
CASSQGVTYEQYF
TGTGCCAGTAGTCAGGGCGTAACCTACGAGCAGTACTTC
>TRBD2|TRBJ2-1|TRBV5-1|-
CASSSASGAYNEQFF
TGCGCCAGCAGCTCAGCTAGCGGAGCTTACAATGAGCAGTTCTTC
>-|TRBJ2-3|TRBV6-6|-
CASRPISGVTDTQYF
TGTGCCAGCAGACCGATATCGGGGGTCACAGATACGCAGTATTTT
>-|TRBJ2-6|TRBV28|-
CASSIAGTGANVLTF
TGTGCCAGCAGCATTGCAGGGACTGGGGCCAACGTCCTGACTTTC
>-|TRBJ1-4|TRBV19|-
CASSIDSLRHEKLFF
TGTGCCAGTAGTATTGATTCTTTACGACATGAAAAACTGTTTTTT
>TRBD1|TRBJ1-1|TRBV23-1|-
CASTTGGPDTEAFF
TGCGCCAGCACCACAGGGGGCCCTGACACTGAAGCTTTCTTT
>-|TRBJ1-5|TRBV19|once
CASSMSGNSNQPQHF
TGTGCCAGTAGTATGAGCGGGAATAGCAATCAGCCCCAGCATTTT
>TRBD2|TRBJ2-1|TRBV7-2|-
CASSLWSGSGQFF
TGTGCCAGCAGCTTATGGAGCGGGAGTGGTCAGTTCTTC
>TRBD1|TRBJ2-7|TRBV27|-
CASSLTGAGEQYF
TGTGCCAGCAGTTTGACAGGGGCGGGGGAGCAGTACTTC
>-|TRBJ1-1|TRBV12-1|-
CASSPGTGGAEAFF
TGTGCCAGCAGCCCCGGGACGGGGGGGGCTGAAGCTTTCTTT
>TRBD1|TRBJ1-2|TRBV5-4|-
CASSRYRGPDGYTF
TGTGCCAGCAGCAGATACAGGGGGCCAGATGGCTACACCTTC
>TRBD2|TRBJ2-7|TRBV27|-
CASSRAGGPSYEQYF
TGTGCCAGCAGTCGAGCGGGAGGGCCTTCCTACGAGCAGTACTTC
>-|TRBJ1-1|TRBV19|many
CASSTRGGDTEAFF
TGTGCCAGTAGTACCCGAGGTGGGGACACTGAAGCTTTCTTT
>TRBD2|TRBJ2-5|TRBV2|-
CASSKAGGALSQETQYF
TGTGCCAGCAGTAAGGCGGGAGGGGCCTTAAGTCAGGAGACCCAGTACTTC
>-|TRBJ1-5|TRBV19|-
CASSISGGSNQPQHF
TGTGCCAGTAGTATCTCGGGGGGGAGCAATCAGCCCCAGCATTTT
>-|TRBJ1-1|TRBV5-1|once
CASSFQGQHTEAFF
TGCGCCAGCAGCTTCCAGGGTCAGCACACTGAAGCTTTCTTT
>TRBD1|TRBJ1-4|TRBV6-1|-
CASSVTGTGKEKLFF
TGTGCCAGCAGTGTAACCGGGACAGGGAAGGAAAAACTGTTTTTT
>-|TRBJ1-1|TRBV18|once
CASSRTAHTEAFF
TGTGCCAGCTCACGGACGGCCCATACTGAAGCTTTCTTT
>-|TRBJ2-5|TRBV18|-
CASSPGQQETQYF
TGTGCCAGCTCACCGGGCCAACAAGAGACCCAGTACTTC
>TRBD1|TRBJ2-3|TRBV18|-
CASSPPRGTEVTDTQYF
TGTGCCAGCTCACCACCGAGGGGGACAGAAGTCACAGATACGCAGTATTTT
>TRBD1|TRBJ1-3|TRBV5-4|-
CASSLGQGVSGNTIYF
TGTGCCAGCAGCTTGGGACAGGGGGTGTCTGGAAACACCATATATTTT
>TRBD1|TRBJ2-2|TRBV7-9|-
CASSLDRGQDTGELFF
TGTGCCAGCAGCTTAGACAGGGGGCAGGACACCGGGGAGCTGTTTTTT
>-|TRBJ2-1|TRBV30|-
CAWSPTRLPTVQFF
TGTGCCTGGAGTCCGACTAGACTTCCCACCGTTCAGTTCTTC
>TRBD2|TRBJ2-4|TRBV27|-
CASSHGGREYIQYF
TGTGCCAGCAGCCACGGAGGGCGGGAGTACATTCAGTACTTC
>TRBD1|TRBJ1-2|TRBV18|-
CASSTGTGALVDGYTF
TGTGCCAGCTCAACCGGGACAGGGGCCCTCGTGGATGGCTACACCTTC
>-|TRBJ1-2|TRBV4-2|-
CASSQERGYYGYTF
TGTGCCAGCAGCCAAGAGCGGGGGTACTATGGCTACACCTTC
>-|TRBJ1-3|TRBV19|-
CASSIDGRLYPLAGNTIYF
TGTGCCAGTAGTATCGATGGGCGTCTATATCCTCTGGCTGGAAACACCATATATTTT
>-|TRBJ2-5|TRBV29-1|-
CSTGTVEETQYF
TGCAGCACCGGGACGGTAGAAGAGACCCAGTACTTC
>TRBD1|TRBJ1-2|TRBV2|few
CASSERQGGYGYTF
TGTGCCAGCAGTGAAAGACAGGGTGGCTATGGCTACACCTTC
>TRBD2|TRBJ2-7|TRBV11-2|-
CASSLEGGWGGHSEQYF
TGTGCCAGCAGCCTCGAGGGCGGGTGGGGAGGGCATAGTGAGCAGTACTTC
>TRBD1|TRBJ1-1|TRBV18|-
CASSRLGGGNTEAFF
TGTGCCAGCTCTCGGCTTGGAGGGGGCAACACTGAAGCTTTCTTT
>-|TRBJ2-2|TRBV6-1|-
CASSVPRAGAPTGELFF
TGTGCCAGCAGTGTTCCGCGCGCGGGGGCTCCCACCGGGGAGCTGTTTTTT
>-|TRBJ2-2|TRBV5-1|-
CASSYQGTGELFF
TGCGCCAGCAGCTACCAGGGGACCGGGGAGCTGTTTTTT